Below are 15 T cell receptor beta chains sequenced from a single sample in a study of T cell responses to AZD1222 COVID-19 vaccine (dated by TCRdb to about 2021). The sample's time point label is to be understood as: about 28 days (+/-7) after the second vaccine dose. The library came from the immunoSEQ multiplex PCR assay. Sourced from immuneACCESS, this table was stored by TCRdb with only in-frame sequences that have V and J called. A share of the clones is absent; for the studies checked, an unresolved V gene accounts for under half, and the remainder has no known explanation. Present in this sample are some 120,000 clones, about 79% of which were seen just once. Of the sample, roughly a quarter falls within the top ten clones. The material was peripheral blood, obtained 28 days after the second AZD1222 dose. These receptor sequences come from an adult who received the AZD1222 COVID-19 vaccine.

The V and J genes are TRBV27 and TRBJ2-3; D gene uncertain. Trimming cost V 2 bases and J 4 bases, with 1 base left between them. CDR3 size: 11 residues. Per germline, CDR1 MNHEY and CDR2 SMNVEV (reference sequence). CDR3 region: CASSLADTQYF. In nucleotides, the CDR3 is TGTGCCAGCAGTTTAGCAGATACGCAGTATTTT.

This chain connects TRBV2 to TRBJ1-5; D is unresolved. Germline lookup yields CDR1 SNHLY and CDR2 FYNNEI. Trimming pared 8 bases from V and 0 bases from J, leaving 8 bases between. The CDR3 covers 13 residues. Here the CDR3 reads CASVSYSNQPQHF. The CDR3 nucleotides are TGTGCCAGCGTCAGTTATAGCAATCAGCCCCAGCATTTT.

The V gene is TRBV12-3 or TRBV12-4, the J gene TRBJ2-3; D gene ambiguous. CDR3 length: 13 amino acids. The V end lost 8 bases, the J end lost 0 bases, and 9 bases lay between the germline ends. The CDR3 region has the DNA TGTGCCAGCTCCTCTGTAAGCACAGATACGCAGTATTTT. This codes for CASSSVSTDTQYF.

The rearrangement links TRBV6-2 or TRBV6-3 to TRBJ2-7; 12 nucleotides align to TRBD2. Trimming cost V 0 bases and J 2 bases; bases outside gene matches: 2. This CDR3 contains 16 residues. Germline V gene data show CDR1 as MNHEY and CDR2 as SVGEGT. CDR3 bases: TGTGCCAGCAGTTACTCGGGACTAGCGGGTCCCTACGAGCAGTACTTC. Translation gives CASSYSGLAGPYEQYF.

This chain uses TRBV19 with TRBJ1-1; unclear D gene. V dropped 2 bases and J dropped 6 bases, with 16 bases sitting between them. CDR1 and CDR2 from the germline V gene are LNHDA and SQIVND (reference sequence). The CDR3 has 15 amino acids. CDR3 region: CASSISNLQASEAFF. The CDR3 bases are TGTGCCAGTAGTATATCCAATCTTCAGGCTTCTGAAGCTTTCTTT. The full variable domain, completed using reference TRBV19 and TRBJ1-1, is DGGITQSPKYLFRKEGQNVTLSCEQNLNHDAMYWYRQDPGQGLRLIYYSQIVNDFQKGDIAEGYSVSREKKESFPLTVTSAQKNPTAFYLCASSISNLQASEAFFGQGTRLTVV.

CDR3: CATRRGGGYYGYTF. CDR3 in DNA: TGTGCCACCCGAAGGGGAGGGGGATACTATGGCTACACCTTC. The rearrangement uses TRBV28 and TRBJ1-2, with a weak D call TRBD1 (6 bases). V lost 10 bases, J lost 3 bases, and 18 bases lay in between. Per germline, CDR1 MDHEN and CDR2 SYDVKM. The CDR3 sequence is 14 residues long.

Note on this clone: This same CDR3 is encoded by further DNA sequences in the sample. The rearrangement joins TRBV7-8 to TRBJ1-1; possibly TRBD1 for D (5 bases). Looked up from germline, CDR1 is SGHVS and CDR2 is FQNEAQ. The CDR3 has 15 residues. V lost 1 base to trimming and J lost 2 bases, with 11 bases between them. The CDR3 coding sequence is TGTGCCAGCAGCTTAGTTCGGACACCAAACACTGAAGCTTTCTTT. The encoded protein is CASSLVRTPNTEAFF. Full variable domain (missing parts from reference TRBV7-8 and TRBJ1-1): GAGVSQSPRYKVAKRGQDVALRCDPISGHVSLFWYQQALGQGPEFLTYFQNEAQLDKSGLPSDRFFAERPEGSVSTLKIQRTQQEDSAVYLCASSLVRTPNTEAFFGQGTRLTVV.

This sequence joins TRBV15 and TRBJ2-7; no clear D gene. Germline loops: CDR1 LNHNV, CDR2 YYDKDF (reference sequence). The CDR3 has 13 amino acids. Trimming took off 0 bases at V and 4 bases at J, with 7 bases between the two ends. The CDR3 loop reads CATSRDLGYEQYF. The CDR3 DNA sequence: TGTGCCACCAGCAGAGATTTGGGGTACGAGCAGTACTTC.

The CDR3 nucleotides read TGCGCCAGCAGCCAAGAGGGAGAAGAACAGGTTATCCGGGGCACTGAAGCTTTCTTT. It is translated as CASSQEGEEQVIRGTEAFF. The chain couples TRBV4-3 to TRBJ1-1; D may be TRBD1 (5 bases). Trimming left V 0 bases short and J 4 bases short, with 24 bases between. Germline V gene sequence: CDR1 LGHNA, CDR2 YSLEER. The length of the CDR3 is 19 residues.

The chain is built from TRBV3-1 (or the pseudogene TRBV3-2) and TRBJ2-2; D is uncertain. Per germline, CDR1 LGHDT and CDR2 YNNKEL (reference sequence). With 5 bases removed from V and 6 bases from J, the gap between germline ends came to 7 bases. The CDR3 has 12 residues. CDR3 DNA sequence: TGTGCCAGCAGCTACGGGCCCGGGGAGCTGTTTTTT. Its protein product is CASSYGPGELFF.

The J gene is TRBJ2-7, the V gene TRBV19; TRBD1 aligns across 7 bases. This CDR3 is built from 16 residues. Germline V gene data show CDR1 as LNHDA and CDR2 as SQIVND (reference sequence). Losses at the gene ends were 4 bases for V and 4 bases for J; bases not matched to a gene: 13. In DNA form, the CDR3 reads TGTGCCAGTAGTACGAGCCTCATGACAGGGCTGTACGAGCAGTACTTC. This sequence encodes CASSTSLMTGLYEQYF.

For this clone: Other DNA sequences from this sample encode an identical CDR3 as well. The chain has TRBV9 and TRBJ2-2; the D gene is possibly TRBD1 (6 bases). This CDR3 is built from 15 residues. V lost 0 bases and J lost 1, with 7 bases in between. Germline lookup yields CDR1 SGDLS and CDR2 YYNGEE. The CDR3 spells CASSVGGGNTGELFF. Here the CDR3 DNA reads TGTGCCAGCAGCGTAGGAGGGGGGAACACCGGGGAGCTGTTTTTT.

The gene calls are TRBV7-3 and TRBJ1-1; no firm D call. V was cut by 5 bases and J by 1 base, with 17 bases left in between. Looked up from germline, CDR1 is SGHTA and CDR2 is FQGTGA. The CDR3 totals 16 residues. In nucleotides, the CDR3 is TGTGCCAGCAGCCCAAATCGGGCAGGTCCGAACACTGAAGCTTTCTTT. It yields the protein CASSPNRAGPNTEAFF. The full variable domain, rest sourced from reference TRBV7-3 and TRBJ1-1, is GAGVSQTPSNKVTEKGKYVELRCDPISGHTALYWYRQSLGQGPEFLIYFQGTGAADDSGLPNDRFFAVRPEGSVSTLKIQRTERGDSAVYLCASSPNRAGPNTEAFFGQGTRLTVV.

This chain links TRBV28 with TRBJ1-5, with 9 bases identical to TRBD1. The trim removed 3 bases at V and 4 bases at J, leaving 4 bases unmatched. The CDR3 has 15 amino acids. Germline CDR1 reads MDHEN; CDR2 reads SYDVKM. The CDR3 reads CASSLIDRGNQPQHF. The CDR3 coding sequence is TGTGCCAGCAGTTTGATCGACAGGGGGAATCAGCCCCAGCATTTT.

The chain combines TRBV28 with TRBJ1-2, with D uncertain. V was clipped by 2 bases and J by 4 bases, with 8 bases between them. Germline V gene lookup returns CDR1 MDHEN and CDR2 SYDVKM. This CDR3 is 13 amino acids long. The CDR3 sequence: CASSLKNLYGYTF. The CDR3 DNA reads as TGTGCCAGCAGTTTAAAAAACCTCTATGGCTACACCTTC.